This passage covers 10 T cell receptor beta chains from one sample sequenced in a study of shared clonotypes between healthy human individuals. Using immunoSEQ multiplex PCR, the repertoire was profiled, and TCRdb retains in-frame clones only, with some absent. The data show about 2.4 million clones, roughly nine tenths seen once. Source material: naive CD4+ T cells sorted from blood. Subset meaning: CD45RA+ positively selected. Every receptor here comes from a man between 18 and 35 years old in good health.

The sample holds one count of this clone. This chain joins TRBV29-1 and TRBJ2-7; D not certain. Looked up from germline, CDR1 is SQVTM and CDR2 is ANQGSEA. Trimming shortened V by 6 bases and J by 7 bases, and 22 bases separated the two germline ends. The CDR3 covers 14 residues. The DNA for the CDR3 is TGCAGCGTCACGTTACAGTCGGGTCAAGAGGAGCAGTACTTC. Its protein is CSVTLQSGQEEQYF.

Concerning this clone: This CDR3 is also generated by other DNA sequences in the sample. This chain uses TRBV30 with TRBJ1-5; D is ambiguous. Germline values: CDR1 GTSNPN, CDR2 SVGIG (reference sequence). CDR3 length: 13 residues. Trimming cost V 2 bases and J 4 bases, with 9 bases left between them. The CDR3 DNA follows: TGTGCCTGGAGTCAGAAAGGGAATCAGCCCCAGCATTTT. Amino acid sequence: CAWSQKGNQPQHF. Using reference TRBV30 and TRBJ1-5 for the parts outside the CDR3, the full variable domain is SQTIHQWPATLVQPVGSPLSLECTVEGTSNPNLYWYRQAAGRGLQLLFYSVGIGQISSEVPQNLSASRPQDRQFILSSKKLLLSDSGFYLCAWSQKGNQPQHFGDGTRLSIL.

This clone was picked up one time. The V gene is TRBV7-8, the J gene TRBJ2-7, with a weak D call TRBD2 (6 bases). Looked up from germline, CDR1 is SGHVS and CDR2 is FQNEAQ. V gave up 5 bases and J gave up 0 bases, with 20 bases separating them. The CDR3 contains 17 residues. The CDR3 loop is CASSAYGKRVSSYEQYF. CDR3 DNA sequence: TGTGCCAGCAGCGCCTATGGAAAGCGGGTTAGCTCCTACGAGCAGTACTTC.

This chain uses TRBV5-1 with TRBJ1-1, with 7 nucleotides matching TRBD1. The junction had 1 base not matched to a gene; V was cut back by 4 bases and J by 1 base. Germline V gene sequence: CDR1 SGHRS, CDR2 YFSETQ. The CDR3 is made up of 13 amino acids. The CDR3 loop is CASSGDRNTEAFF. The DNA for the CDR3 is TGCGCCAGCAGCGGGGACAGGAACACTGAAGCTTTCTTT.

The chain has TRBV18 and TRBJ1-1; D unresolved. Germline values: CDR1 KGHSH, CDR2 LQKENI. Between the trimmed V and J ends, which lost 3 bases and 7 bases, there was a span of 12 bases. The CDR3 loop spans 13 amino acids. Here the CDR3 reads CASSPLLYGEAFF. The CDR3 bases are TGTGCCAGCTCACCCCTTCTTTACGGTGAAGCTTTCTTT. Full variable domain (rest looked up from reference TRBV18 and TRBJ1-1): NAGVMQNPRHLVRRRGQEARLRCSPMKGHSHVYWYRQLPEEGLKFMVYLQKENIIDESGMPKERFSAEFPKEGPSILRIQQVVRGDSAAYFCASSPLLYGEAFFGQGTRLTVV.

The V and J genes are TRBV30 and TRBJ2-1; 11 bases map to TRBD2. Looked up from germline, CDR1 is GTSNPN and CDR2 is SVGIG (reference sequence). V shed 0 bases, J shed 4 bases, and the junction held 8 bases outside the gene matches. The CDR3 has 17 amino acids. CDR3 bases: TGTGCCTGGAGTGTATGGCGGACTAGCGGGCCGTACAATGAGCAGTTCTTC. Translated: CAWSVWRTSGPYNEQFF.

Note on this clone: The sample contains more than one DNA sequence encoding this CDR3. The gene calls are TRBV18 and TRBJ2-1; a possible D gene is TRBD1 (6 bases). The CDR3 length is 12 residues. Trimming shortened V by 4 bases and J by 6 bases, and 7 bases separated the two germline ends. Germline CDR1 and CDR2: KGHSH and LQKENI. CDR3 sequence: CASSRGGNEQFF. For the CDR3, the DNA is TGTGCCAGCTCACGAGGGGGCAATGAGCAGTTCTTC.

The chain combines TRBV10-3 with TRBJ2-1, with D tentatively TRBD1 or TRBD2 (6 bases each). CDR1 ENHRY and CDR2 SYGVKD come from the germline V gene. Trimming stripped 6 bases from V and 1 base from J, with 16 bases between. CDR3 size: 16 residues. CDR3 in amino acids: CAIRVGGRGSYNEQFF. Written as DNA, the CDR3 is TGTGCCATCAGGGTGGGAGGCAGGGGATCCTACAATGAGCAGTTCTTC.

This clone was counted a single time. This specimen includes other DNA sequences encoding the same CDR3. The chain links TRBV5-1 to TRBJ2-3, with 7 bases that match TRBD1. CDR3 size: 14 residues. J was trimmed by 4 bases and V by 0 bases; bases with no gene match: 2. Germline values: CDR1 SGHRS, CDR2 YFSETQ. CDR3 nucleotides: TGCGCCAGCAGCTTGGTGCAGGGGGCAGATACGCAGTATTTT. Residues: CASSLVQGADTQYF.

This clone has a handful of counts. The V call is TRBV29-1, the J call TRBJ2-5; perhaps TRBD1 as D (6 bases). TRBJ2-7 matches the DNA end more closely, so the J call is doubtful. There are 14 residues in the CDR3. Germline-derived CDR1 and CDR2 are SQVTM and ANQGSEA. CDR3 coding DNA: TGCAGCGTTGAAGCCGGGACACATTTTTACGAGCAGTACTTC. Its translation: CSVEAGTHFYEQYF.